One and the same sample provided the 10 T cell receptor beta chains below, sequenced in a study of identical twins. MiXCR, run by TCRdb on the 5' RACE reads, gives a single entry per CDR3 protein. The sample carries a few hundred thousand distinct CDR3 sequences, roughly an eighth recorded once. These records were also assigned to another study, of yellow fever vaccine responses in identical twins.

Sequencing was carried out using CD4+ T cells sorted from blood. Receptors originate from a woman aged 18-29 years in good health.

The CDR3 bases are TGTGCCAGCAGTGCATACTTCTCTGAGACCCAGTACTTC. This gives the protein CASSAYFSETQYF. The gene calls are TRBV25-1 and TRBJ2-5; no firm D call. This CDR3 has 13 residues. The V gene's germline CDR1 is MGHDK and CDR2 SYGVNS. V was shortened by 4 bases and J by 5 bases, with 11 bases between the two germline ends.

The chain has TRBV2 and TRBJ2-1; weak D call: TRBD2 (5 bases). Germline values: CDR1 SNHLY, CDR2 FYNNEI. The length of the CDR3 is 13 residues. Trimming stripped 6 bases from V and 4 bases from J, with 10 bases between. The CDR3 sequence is CASRARGYNEQFF. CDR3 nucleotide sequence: TGTGCCAGCAGGGCCCGCGGGTACAATGAGCAGTTCTTC.

CDR3 sequence reads: CASSHNNPPRLAGEPDTQYF. The CDR3 DNA follows: TGTGCCAGCAGCCATAATAATCCCCCGCGGCTAGCGGGGGAGCCAGATACGCAGTATTTT. V and J are TRBV11-2 and TRBJ2-3; 10 bases fit TRBD2. J lost 4 bases, V lost 5 bases, and 21 bases had no gene match. The CDR3 consists of 20 residues. The germline CDR1 and CDR2 sequences are SGHAT and FQNNGV.

CDR3 in amino acids: CSARDGREETQYF. The CDR3 DNA is TGCAGTGCTAGAGATGGGAGGGAAGAGACCCAGTACTTC. The chain employs TRBV20-1 and TRBJ2-5; 7 nucleotides match TRBD2. CDR3 size: 13 residues. V lost 0 bases to trimming and J lost 3 bases; unmatched junction nucleotides: 1. The germline V gene encodes CDR1 DFQATT and CDR2 SNEGSKA (reference sequence).

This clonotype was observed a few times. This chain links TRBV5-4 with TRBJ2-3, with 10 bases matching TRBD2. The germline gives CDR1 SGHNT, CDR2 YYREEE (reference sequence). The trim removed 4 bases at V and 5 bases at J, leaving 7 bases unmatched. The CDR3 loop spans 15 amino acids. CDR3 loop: CASSPGLAKEDTQYF. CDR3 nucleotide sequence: TGTGCCAGCAGCCCGGGACTAGCGAAGGAAGATACGCAGTATTTT.

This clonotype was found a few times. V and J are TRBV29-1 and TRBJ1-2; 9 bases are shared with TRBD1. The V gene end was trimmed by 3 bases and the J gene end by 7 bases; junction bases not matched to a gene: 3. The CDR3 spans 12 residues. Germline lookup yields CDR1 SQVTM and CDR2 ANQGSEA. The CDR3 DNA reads TGCAGCGTTGAGGGACAGGGTGGTGGCTACACCTTC. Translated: CSVEGQGGGYTF. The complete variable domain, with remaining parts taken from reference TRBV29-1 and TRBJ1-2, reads SAVISQKPSRDICQRGTSLTIQCQVDSQVTMMFWYRQQPGQSLTLIATANQGSEATYESGFVIDKFPISRPNLTFSTLTVSNMSPEDSSIYLCSVEGQGGGYTFGSGTRLTVV.

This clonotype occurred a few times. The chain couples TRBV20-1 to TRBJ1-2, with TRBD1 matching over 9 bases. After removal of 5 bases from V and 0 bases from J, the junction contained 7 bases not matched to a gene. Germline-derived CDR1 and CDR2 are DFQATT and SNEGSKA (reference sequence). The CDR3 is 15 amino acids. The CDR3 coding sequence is TGCAGTGCTGCCGGGACAGGGCCTACTAACTATGGCTACACCTTC. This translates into CSAAGTGPTNYGYTF.

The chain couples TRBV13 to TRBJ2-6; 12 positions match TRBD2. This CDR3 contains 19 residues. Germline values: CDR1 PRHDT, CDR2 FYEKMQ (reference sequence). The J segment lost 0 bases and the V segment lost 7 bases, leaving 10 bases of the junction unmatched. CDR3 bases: TGTGCCAGCAAATCAGGGGAACTAGCGGGAGGCTCTGGGGCCAACGTCCTGACTTTC. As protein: CASKSGELAGGSGANVLTF.

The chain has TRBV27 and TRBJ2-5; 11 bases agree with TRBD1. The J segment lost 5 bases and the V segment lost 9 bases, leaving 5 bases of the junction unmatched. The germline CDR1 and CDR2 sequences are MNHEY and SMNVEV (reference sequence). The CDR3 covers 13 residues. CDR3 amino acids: CARRDRGIETQYF. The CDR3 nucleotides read TGTGCCAGACGGGACAGGGGGATCGAGACCCAGTACTTC.

The CDR3 nucleotides read TGTGCCAGCAGCGCGGGACAGGGCGGCTATGGCTACACCTTC. Its translation: CASSAGQGGYGYTF. The V and J genes are TRBV5-4 and TRBJ1-2, with 9 positions matching TRBD1. The V gene's germline CDR1 is SGHNT and CDR2 YYREEE (reference sequence). This CDR3 has 14 amino acids. V trimming: 4 bases; J trimming: 4 bases; junction bases outside the gene matches: 5.